What follows are 23 T cell receptor beta chains derived from one specimen sequenced in a study of T-cell reconstitution after alpha-beta-depleted transplantation in children. Preparing the TCRbeta library involved the use of unique molecular identifiers. MiXCR, run by TCRdb on the PCR reads, gives a single entry per CDR3 protein. The sample has fewer than 750,000 distinct CDR3 sequences, 27% seen once. The material sequenced was PBMCs, taken before TCRalphabeta/CD19-depleted stem cell transplant. The receptor source for this set is a boy in the first two years of life with Wiskott-Aldrich syndrome, due to receive a stem cell transplant.

The gene calls are TRBV19 and TRBJ2-5; a weak D match, TRBD2 (5 bases). Germline CDR1 reads LNHDA; CDR2 reads SQIVND (reference sequence). Between the trimmed V and J ends, which lost 7 bases and 5 bases, there was a span of 11 bases. There are 12 residues in the CDR3. The CDR3 is CASKSRGETQYF. The CDR3 DNA sequence: TGTGCCAGTAAGTCCCGAGGGGAGACCCAGTACTTC. The full variable domain, completed using reference TRBV19 and TRBJ2-5, is DGGITQSPKYLFRKEGQNVTLSCEQNLNHDAMYWYRQDPGQGLRLIYYSQIVNDFQKGDIAEGYSVSREKKESFPLTVTSAQKNPTAFYLCASKSRGETQYFGPGTRLLVL.

This clonotype appeared a few times. This rearrangement joins TRBV12-3 or TRBV12-4 to TRBJ1-5; possibly TRBD1 for D (6 bases). The length of the CDR3 is 15 residues. V lost 2 bases and J lost 3, with 11 bases in between. In nucleotides, the CDR3 is TGTGCCAGCAGTTTATACAGGGAGGTCAATCAGCCCCAGCATTTT. As protein: CASSLYREVNQPQHF.

The V call is TRBV6-1, the J call TRBJ2-1; D is perhaps TRBD2 (5 bases). Trimming cost V 6 bases and J 0 bases, with 12 bases left between them. CDR3 length: 15 amino acids. Germline V lookup: CDR1 MNHNS, CDR2 SASEGT. Here the CDR3 DNA reads TGTGCCAGCAGACCTCTAGCATTCTCCTACAATGAGCAGTTCTTC. Protein sequence: CASRPLAFSYNEQFF.

The J gene is TRBJ1-6, the V gene TRBV12-3 or TRBV12-4; 9 nucleotides line up with TRBD1. The CDR3 covers 14 residues. The V and J ends lost 2 bases and 10 bases, in that order; junction bases with no gene match: 3. The CDR3 bases are TGTGCCAGCAGTTTAACAGGGGGCGAATCACCCCTCCACTTT. Its translation: CASSLTGGESPLHF.

The chain recombines TRBV5-6 with TRBJ2-5; 8 nucleotides align to TRBD2. This CDR3 is 16 amino acids long. V gave up 2 bases and J gave up 3 bases; unmatched junction bases: 9. The germline CDR1 and CDR2 sequences are SGHDT and YYEEEE. CDR3 loop: CASSFRTGTRKETQYF. The CDR3 coding sequence is TGTGCCAGCAGCTTCAGAACCGGGACTAGAAAAGAGACCCAGTACTTC.

The CDR3 DNA reads TGTGCCAGCAGCCGATTTAGTTCGACAGGCTTTGGGGGCAATCAGCCCCAGCATTTT. Its protein is CASSRFSSTGFGGNQPQHF. J is TRBJ1-5 and V is TRBV11-2; weak D call: TRBD1 (6 bases). CDR1 is SGHAT, CDR2 FQNNGV, per germline. Between the trimmed V and J ends, which lost 5 bases and 2 bases, there was a span of 25 bases. This CDR3 contains 19 residues.

This chain joins TRBV11-1 and TRBJ1-6; D remains unclear. The CDR3 totals 12 residues. In germline, CDR1 is SGHAT, CDR2 FQDESV (reference sequence). V was shortened by 5 bases and J by 10 bases, with 9 bases between the two germline ends. In DNA form, the CDR3 reads TGTGCCAGCAGCCCGCCTTTCTCACCCCTCCACTTT. Translated, it gives CASSPPFSPLHF.

This chain connects TRBV3-1 to TRBJ2-3, with D possibly being TRBD2 (6 bases). Germline loops: CDR1 LGHDT, CDR2 YNNKEL (reference sequence). The CDR3 sequence is 18 residues long. V shed 2 bases and J shed 1 base, with 19 bases lying between them. CDR3 sequence: CASSQSGLDLRGTDTQYF. The CDR3 region has the DNA TGTGCCAGCAGCCAATCGGGACTTGACCTCCGTGGCACAGATACGCAGTATTTT.

The chain joins TRBV6-5 to TRBJ1-2, with 7 bases matching TRBD1. Germline CDR1 MNHEY, CDR2 SVGAGI. The V gene end was trimmed by 2 bases and the J gene end by 3 bases; junction bases not matched to a gene: 3. This CDR3 has 14 residues. CDR3 nucleotide sequence: TGTGCCAGCAGTTACGTAACAGGGGACTATGGCTACACCTTC. This translates into CASSYVTGDYGYTF.

The chain combines TRBV20-1 with TRBJ2-7; weak D call: TRBD1 (5 bases). CDR3 length equals 13 residues. Per germline, CDR1 DFQATT and CDR2 SNEGSKA (reference sequence). V lost 6 bases and J lost 3, with 15 bases in between. The CDR3 loop reads CSAISRGNYEQYF. CDR3 nucleotide sequence: TGCAGTGCCATATCTAGGGGTAACTACGAGCAGTACTTC.

The chain recombines TRBV5-1 with TRBJ2-7; D unresolved. The V gene's germline CDR1 is SGHRS and CDR2 YFSETQ. Between the trimmed V and J ends, which lost 4 bases and 2 bases, there was a span of 10 bases. The CDR3 loop spans 13 amino acids. This CDR3 reads CASSPIGAYEQYF. The CDR3 coding sequence is TGCGCCAGCAGCCCCATTGGGGCCTACGAGCAGTACTTC.

V gene TRBV2 combines with J gene TRBJ2-1; unclear D gene. Per the germline V gene, CDR1 is SNHLY and CDR2 is FYNNEI. The CDR3 covers 12 residues. Trimming took 5 bases from V and 6 from J, leaving 8 bases between them. CDR3 residues: CASSYWLNEQFF. The CDR3 nucleotides read TGTGCCAGCAGTTACTGGCTCAATGAGCAGTTCTTC.

This clonotype was counted between two and nine times. This sequence joins TRBV5-1 and TRBJ2-7; D ambiguous. The CDR3 spans 13 residues. The V and J ends lost 4 bases and 6 bases respectively, with 14 bases between them. Germline CDR1 is SGHRS and CDR2 is YFSETQ. The CDR3 sequence is CASSLTPEGEQYF. CDR3 DNA sequence: TGCGCCAGCAGCCTCACCCCTGAAGGCGAGCAGTACTTC.

The genes are TRBV30 and TRBJ1-1, with D maybe TRBD1 (6 bases). Per germline, CDR1 GTSNPN and CDR2 SVGIG (reference sequence). V was pared by 5 bases and J by 5 bases, with 9 bases between. This CDR3 is built from 11 residues. The CDR3, as DNA: TGTGCCTGGGGGAGGGGGACTGAAGCTTTCTTT. Translated: CAWGRGTEAFF.

The chain couples TRBV4-2 to TRBJ2-1; weak D call: TRBD2 (5 bases). Germline-derived CDR1 and CDR2 are LGHNA and YNFKEQ. V was shortened by 0 bases and J by 10 bases, with 13 bases between the two germline ends. CDR3 size: 14 residues. The CDR3 region is CASSQDSVTGEQFF. The CDR3 DNA follows: TGTGCCAGCAGCCAAGATTCCGTCACGGGAGAGCAGTTCTTC.

The chain employs TRBV29-1 and TRBJ2-7, with D perhaps matching TRBD1 or TRBD2 (5 bases each). The V gene lost 7 bases and the J gene lost 9 bases, with 16 bases spanning the gap. The germline gives CDR1 SQVTM, CDR2 ANQGSEA. The CDR3 extends over 11 amino acids. The CDR3 here is CSAAKGSTQYF. CDR3 nucleotides: TGCAGCGCCGCGAAGGGGAGTACGCAGTACTTC.

The sample holds a few counts of this clonotype. V usage is TRBV5-1 and J usage is TRBJ2-7; no clear D gene. Germline V gene lookup returns CDR1 SGHRS and CDR2 YFSETQ. With 2 bases removed from V and 3 bases from J, the gap between germline ends came to 12 bases. The CDR3 runs 14 residues. CDR3 residues: CASSLSLGDYEQYF. CDR3 bases: TGCGCCAGCAGCTTAAGCCTAGGAGACTACGAGCAGTACTTC. Filled out from reference TRBV5-1 and TRBJ2-7, the complete variable domain reads KAGVTQTPRYLIKTRGQQVTLSCSPISGHRSVSWYQQTPGQGLQFLFEYFSETQRNKGNFPGRFSGRQFSNSRSEMNVSTLELGDSALYLCASSLSLGDYEQYFGPGTRLTVT.

This clonotype turned up a few times. The rearrangement links TRBV7-2 to TRBJ1-1, with D possibly being TRBD1 (5 bases). The V gene's germline CDR1 is SGHTA and CDR2 FQGNSA. V was pared by 5 bases and J by 0 bases, with 10 bases between. The CDR3 runs to 14 residues. The CDR3 nucleotides read TGTGCCAGCAGCCCGGGGGGGATGAACACTGAAGCTTTCTTT. As protein: CASSPGGMNTEAFF.

V gene TRBV3-1 combines with J gene TRBJ1-4, with D uncertain. Looked up from germline, CDR1 is LGHDT and CDR2 is YNNKEL (reference sequence). The germline V and J ends were trimmed by 0 bases and 0 bases, with 2 bases remaining between them. The CDR3 is made up of 14 amino acids. The CDR3 DNA sequence: TGTGCCAGCAGCCAAGAAGCAACTAATGAAAAACTGTTTTTT. Amino acid sequence: CASSQEATNEKLFF.

The chain joins TRBV6-2 or TRBV6-3 to TRBJ1-5, with D maybe TRBD1 (6 bases). Between the trimmed V and J ends, which lost 0 bases and 6 bases, there was a span of 9 bases. CDR1 MNHEY and CDR2 SVGEGT come from the germline V gene. The CDR3 length is 14 residues. DNA for the CDR3: TGTGCCAGCAGTTACTCCGGGGGCTCTCAGCCCCAGCATTTT. Its protein product is CASSYSGGSQPQHF.

This chain uses TRBV6-6 with TRBJ1-3, with no clear D. Trimming removed 10 bases at V and 4 bases at J, with 11 bases between. CDR3 length equals 12 residues. The germline V gene has CDR1 MNHNY and CDR2 SVGAGI (reference sequence). In DNA, the CDR3 is TGTGCCATCGCCTTGGGCGGAAACACCATATATTTT. Translated, it gives CAIALGGNTIYF.

There are a few counts of this clonotype. The chain uses TRBV6-1 and TRBJ1-1; D is undetermined. V was shortened by 6 bases and J by 0 bases, with 5 bases between the two germline ends. CDR3 length: 12 residues. The V gene's germline CDR1 is MNHNS and CDR2 SASEGT. CDR3 residues: CASRVVNTEAFF. CDR3 nucleotide sequence: TGTGCCAGCAGGGTAGTGAACACTGAAGCTTTCTTT.

The rearrangement uses TRBV18 and TRBJ2-2, with TRBD2 matching over 10 bases. There are 15 residues in the CDR3. Trimming removed 7 bases from V and 7 bases from J; junction bases left unmatched: 9. Per germline, CDR1 KGHSH and CDR2 LQKENI. The CDR3 region has the DNA TGTGCCAGCTTTATAGGACTAGCGGAAATCGGGGAGCTGTTTTTT. Translation: CASFIGLAEIGELFF.